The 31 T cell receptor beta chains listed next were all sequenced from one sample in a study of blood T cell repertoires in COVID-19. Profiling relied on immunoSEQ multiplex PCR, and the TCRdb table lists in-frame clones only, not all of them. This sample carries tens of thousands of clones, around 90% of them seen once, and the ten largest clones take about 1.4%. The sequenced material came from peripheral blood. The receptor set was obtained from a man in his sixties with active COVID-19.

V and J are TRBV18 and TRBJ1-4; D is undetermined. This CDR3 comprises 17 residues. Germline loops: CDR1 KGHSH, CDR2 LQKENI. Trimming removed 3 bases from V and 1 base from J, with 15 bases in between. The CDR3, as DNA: TGTGCCAGCTCACCCTCAGACATCTTGGGAACTAATGAAAAACTGTTTTTT. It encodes CASSPSDILGTNEKLFF.

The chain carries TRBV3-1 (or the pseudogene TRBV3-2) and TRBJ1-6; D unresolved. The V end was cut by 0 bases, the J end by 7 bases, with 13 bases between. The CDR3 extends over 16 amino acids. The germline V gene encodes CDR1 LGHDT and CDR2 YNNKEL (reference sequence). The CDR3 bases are TGTGCCAGCAGCCAAGATAATTGGCTCCCCAATTCACCCCTCCACTTT. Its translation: CASSQDNWLPNSPLHF.

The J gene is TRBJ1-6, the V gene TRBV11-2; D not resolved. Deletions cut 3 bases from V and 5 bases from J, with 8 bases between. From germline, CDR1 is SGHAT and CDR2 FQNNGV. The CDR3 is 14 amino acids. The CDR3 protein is CASSFGWDNSPLHF. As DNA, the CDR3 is TGTGCCAGCAGCTTCGGGTGGGATAATTCACCCCTCCACTTT.

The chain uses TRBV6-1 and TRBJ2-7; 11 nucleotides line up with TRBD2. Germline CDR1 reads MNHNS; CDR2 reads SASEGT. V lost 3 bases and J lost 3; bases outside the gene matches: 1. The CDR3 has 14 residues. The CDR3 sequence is CASSETSGDYEQYF. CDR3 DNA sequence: TGTGCCAGCAGTGAGACTAGCGGGGACTACGAGCAGTACTTC.

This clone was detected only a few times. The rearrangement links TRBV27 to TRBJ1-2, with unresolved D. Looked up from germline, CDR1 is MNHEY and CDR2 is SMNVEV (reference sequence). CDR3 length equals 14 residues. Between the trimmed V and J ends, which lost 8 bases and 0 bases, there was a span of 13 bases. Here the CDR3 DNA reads TGTGCCAGCCGATTCACAGCCACTAACTATGGCTACACCTTC. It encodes CASRFTATNYGYTF.

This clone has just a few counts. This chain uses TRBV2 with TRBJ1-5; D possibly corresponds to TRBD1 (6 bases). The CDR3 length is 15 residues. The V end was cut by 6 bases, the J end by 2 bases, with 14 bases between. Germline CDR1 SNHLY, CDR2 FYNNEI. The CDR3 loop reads CASRSNRVGNQPQHF. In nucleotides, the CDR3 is TGTGCCAGCAGGTCCAACAGGGTAGGCAATCAGCCCCAGCATTTT.

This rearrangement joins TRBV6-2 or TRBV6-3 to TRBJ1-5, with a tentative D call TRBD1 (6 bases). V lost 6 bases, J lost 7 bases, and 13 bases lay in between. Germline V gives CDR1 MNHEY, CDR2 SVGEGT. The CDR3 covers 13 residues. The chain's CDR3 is CASSSDRRQPQHF. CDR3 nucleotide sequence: TGTGCCAGCAGCTCGGACAGAAGACAGCCCCAGCATTTT.

CDR3 protein: CASQKGGQGGNTIYF. The CDR3 DNA reads as TGTGCCAGCCAAAAGGGGGGACAGGGGGGAAACACCATATATTTT. The chain is built from TRBV6-1 and TRBJ1-3; 10 bases agree with TRBD1. The CDR3 is 15 amino acids. In germline, CDR1 is MNHNS, CDR2 SASEGT. V gave up 8 bases and J gave up 4 bases; unmatched junction bases: 8.

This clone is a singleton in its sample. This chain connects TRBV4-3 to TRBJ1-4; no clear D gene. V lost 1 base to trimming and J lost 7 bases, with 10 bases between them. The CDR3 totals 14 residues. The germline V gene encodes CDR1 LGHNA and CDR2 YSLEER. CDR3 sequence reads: CASSQGSRGEKLFF. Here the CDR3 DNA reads TGCGCCAGCAGCCAAGGGTCCCGGGGTGAAAAACTGTTTTTT.

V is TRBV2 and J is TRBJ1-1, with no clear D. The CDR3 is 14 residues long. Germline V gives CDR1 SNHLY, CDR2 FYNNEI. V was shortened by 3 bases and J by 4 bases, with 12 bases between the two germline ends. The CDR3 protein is CASSERWVSTEAFF. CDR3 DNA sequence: TGTGCCAGCAGTGAGCGGTGGGTTTCCACTGAAGCTTTCTTT.

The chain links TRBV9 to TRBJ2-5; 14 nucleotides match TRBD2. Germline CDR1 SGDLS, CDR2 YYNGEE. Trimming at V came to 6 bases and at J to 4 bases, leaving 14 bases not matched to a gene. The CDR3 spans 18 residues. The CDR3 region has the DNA TGTGCCAGCACCCCCGGGACTAGCGGGGGCCAAAGGGGAGAGACCCAGTACTTC. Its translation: CASTPGTSGGQRGETQYF.

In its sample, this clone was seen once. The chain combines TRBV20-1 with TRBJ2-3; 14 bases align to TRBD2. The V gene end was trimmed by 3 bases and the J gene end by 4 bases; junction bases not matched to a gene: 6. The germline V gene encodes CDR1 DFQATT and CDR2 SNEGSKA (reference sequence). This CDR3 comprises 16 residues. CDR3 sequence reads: CSASLTSGGGSDTQYF. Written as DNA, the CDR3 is TGCAGTGCTAGTCTGACTAGCGGGGGGGGGTCAGATACGCAGTATTTT.

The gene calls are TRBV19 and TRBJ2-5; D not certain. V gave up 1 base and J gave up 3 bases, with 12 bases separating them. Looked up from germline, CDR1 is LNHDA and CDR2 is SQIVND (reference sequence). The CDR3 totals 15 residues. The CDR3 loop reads CASSIGGRVEETQYF. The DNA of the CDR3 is TGTGCCAGTAGTATAGGCGGCCGGGTAGAAGAGACCCAGTACTTC.

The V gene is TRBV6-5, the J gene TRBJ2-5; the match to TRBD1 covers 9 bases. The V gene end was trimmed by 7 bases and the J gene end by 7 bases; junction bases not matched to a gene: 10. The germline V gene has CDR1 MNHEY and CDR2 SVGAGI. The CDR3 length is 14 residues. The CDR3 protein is CASTSTGGVGTQYF. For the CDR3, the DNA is TGTGCCAGCACCTCGACAGGGGGTGTCGGGACCCAGTACTTC.

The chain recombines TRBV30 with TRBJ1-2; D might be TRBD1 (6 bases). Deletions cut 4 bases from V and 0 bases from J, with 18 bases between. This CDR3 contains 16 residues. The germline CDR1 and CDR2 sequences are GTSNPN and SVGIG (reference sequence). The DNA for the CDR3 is TGTGCCTGGAAGCCGGACAGTTTATTTTCTAACTATGGCTACACCTTC. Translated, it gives CAWKPDSLFSNYGYTF.

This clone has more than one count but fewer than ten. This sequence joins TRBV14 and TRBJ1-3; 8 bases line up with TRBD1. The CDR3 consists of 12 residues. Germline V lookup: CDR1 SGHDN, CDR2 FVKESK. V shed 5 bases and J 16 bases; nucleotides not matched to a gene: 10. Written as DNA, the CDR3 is TGTGCCAGCAGCACGACAGGGGTAATACCCTATTTT. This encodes CASSTTGVIPYF.

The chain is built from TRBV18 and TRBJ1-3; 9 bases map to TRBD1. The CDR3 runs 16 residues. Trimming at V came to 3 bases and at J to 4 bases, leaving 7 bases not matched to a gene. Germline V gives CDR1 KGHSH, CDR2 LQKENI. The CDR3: CASSPGTGISGNTIYF. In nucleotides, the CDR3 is TGTGCCAGCTCACCCGGGACAGGGATATCCGGAAACACCATATATTTT.

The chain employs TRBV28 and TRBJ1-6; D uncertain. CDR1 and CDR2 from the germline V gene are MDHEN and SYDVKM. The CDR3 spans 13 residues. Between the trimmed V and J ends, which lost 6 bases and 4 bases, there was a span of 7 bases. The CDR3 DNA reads TGTGCCAGCAGGGCGACTTATAATTCACCCCTCCACTTT. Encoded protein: CASRATYNSPLHF.

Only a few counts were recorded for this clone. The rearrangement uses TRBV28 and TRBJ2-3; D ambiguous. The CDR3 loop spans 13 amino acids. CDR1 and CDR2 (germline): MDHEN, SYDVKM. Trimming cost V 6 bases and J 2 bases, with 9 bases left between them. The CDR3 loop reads CASSQYTTDTQYF. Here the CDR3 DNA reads TGTGCCAGCAGCCAGTACACCACAGATACGCAGTATTTT.

CDR3 region: CATSDWSTEAFF. The CDR3 nucleotides are TGTGCCACCAGTGACTGGAGCACTGAAGCTTTCTTT. V is TRBV24-1 and J is TRBJ1-1; D remains ambiguous. V was pared by 4 bases and J by 4 bases, with 6 bases between. The CDR3 is 12 amino acids. Germline-derived CDR1 and CDR2 are KGHDR and SFDVKD.

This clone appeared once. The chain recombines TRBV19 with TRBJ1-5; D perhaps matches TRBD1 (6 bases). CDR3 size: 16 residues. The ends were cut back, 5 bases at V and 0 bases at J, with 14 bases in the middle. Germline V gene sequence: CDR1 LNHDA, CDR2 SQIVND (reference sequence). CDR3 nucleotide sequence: TGTGCCAGTAGTCCAATGGGGGCCATTAGCAATCAGCCCCAGCATTTT. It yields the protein CASSPMGAISNQPQHF.

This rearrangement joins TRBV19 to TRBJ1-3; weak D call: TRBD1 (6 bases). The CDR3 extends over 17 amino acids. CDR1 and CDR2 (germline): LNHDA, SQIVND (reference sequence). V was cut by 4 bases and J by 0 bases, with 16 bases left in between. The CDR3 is CASSTTGSGSSGNTIYF. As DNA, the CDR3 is TGTGCCAGTAGTACTACAGGGTCGGGAAGCTCTGGAAACACCATATATTTT.

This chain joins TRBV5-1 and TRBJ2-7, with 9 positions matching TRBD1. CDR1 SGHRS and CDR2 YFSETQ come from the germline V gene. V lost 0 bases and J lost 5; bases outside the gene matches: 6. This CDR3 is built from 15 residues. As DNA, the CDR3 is TGCGCCAGCAGCTTGGAGGGGACAGGGTTTGACGAGCAGTACTTC. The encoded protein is CASSLEGTGFDEQYF. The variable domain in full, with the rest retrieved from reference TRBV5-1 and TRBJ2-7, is KAGVTQTPRYLIKTRGQQVTLSCSPISGHRSVSWYQQTPGQGLQFLFEYFSETQRNKGNFPGRFSGRQFSNSRSEMNVSTLELGDSALYLCASSLEGTGFDEQYFGPGTRLTVT.

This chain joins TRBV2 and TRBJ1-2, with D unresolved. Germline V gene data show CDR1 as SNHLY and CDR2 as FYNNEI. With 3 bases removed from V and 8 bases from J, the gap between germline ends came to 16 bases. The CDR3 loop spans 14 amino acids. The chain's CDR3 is CASSEEGRLGGYTF. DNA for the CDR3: TGTGCCAGCAGTGAGGAGGGCCGGTTGGGGGGCTACACCTTC.

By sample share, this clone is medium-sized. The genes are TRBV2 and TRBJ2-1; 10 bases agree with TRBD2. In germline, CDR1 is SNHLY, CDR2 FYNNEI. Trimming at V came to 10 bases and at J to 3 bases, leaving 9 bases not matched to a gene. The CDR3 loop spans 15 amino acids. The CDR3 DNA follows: TGTGCCACCCATGCCGGGACTAGCGACTACAATGAGCAGTTCTTC. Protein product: CATHAGTSDYNEQFF.

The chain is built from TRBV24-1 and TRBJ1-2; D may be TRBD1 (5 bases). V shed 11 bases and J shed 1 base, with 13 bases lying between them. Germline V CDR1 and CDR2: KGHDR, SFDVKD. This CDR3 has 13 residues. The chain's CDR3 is CAIGGLGNYGYTF. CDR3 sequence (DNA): TGTGCCATCGGGGGTTTAGGTAACTATGGCTACACCTTC.

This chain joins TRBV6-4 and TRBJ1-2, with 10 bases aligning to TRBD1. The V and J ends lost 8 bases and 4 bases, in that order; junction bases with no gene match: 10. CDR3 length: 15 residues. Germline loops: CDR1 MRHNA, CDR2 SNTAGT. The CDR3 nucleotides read TGTGCCAGCCGCGCCGGGACAGGGGTCGGCTATGGCTACACCTTC. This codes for CASRAGTGVGYGYTF.

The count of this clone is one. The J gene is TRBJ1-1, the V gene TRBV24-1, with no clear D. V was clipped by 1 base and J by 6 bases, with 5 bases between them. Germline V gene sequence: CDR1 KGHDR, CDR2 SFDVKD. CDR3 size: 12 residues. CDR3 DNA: TGTGCCACCAGTGATTTCGGTGCTGAAGCTTTCTTT. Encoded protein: CATSDFGAEAFF.

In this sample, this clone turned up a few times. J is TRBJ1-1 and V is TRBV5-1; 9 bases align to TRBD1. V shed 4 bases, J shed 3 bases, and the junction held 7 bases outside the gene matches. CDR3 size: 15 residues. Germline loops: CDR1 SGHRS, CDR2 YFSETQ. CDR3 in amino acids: CASSVAGTGYTEAFF. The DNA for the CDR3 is TGCGCCAGCAGCGTCGCCGGGACAGGGTACACTGAAGCTTTCTTT.

CDR3 coding DNA: TGTGCCTGTGGGACAGGCCCGATGAACACTGAAGCTTTCTTT. This encodes CACGTGPMNTEAFF. The rearrangement uses TRBV30 and TRBJ1-1; 8 nucleotides match TRBD1. Germline V gives CDR1 GTSNPN, CDR2 SVGIG (reference sequence). The V and J ends lost 6 bases and 0 bases, in that order; junction bases with no gene match: 6. CDR3 length: 14 residues. Complete variable domain (other parts from reference TRBV30 and TRBJ1-1): SQTIHQWPATLVQPVGSPLSLECTVEGTSNPNLYWYRQAAGRGLQLLFYSVGIGQISSEVPQNLSASRPQDRQFILSSKKLLLSDSGFYLCACGTGPMNTEAFFGQGTRLTVV.

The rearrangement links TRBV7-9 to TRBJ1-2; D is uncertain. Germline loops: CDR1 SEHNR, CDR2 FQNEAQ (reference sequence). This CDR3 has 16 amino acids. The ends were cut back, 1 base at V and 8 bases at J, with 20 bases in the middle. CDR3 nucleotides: TGTGCCAGCAGCTTAGGGTCGGCCGGGGAAATGGGCGGCTACACCTTC. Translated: CASSLGSAGEMGGYTF.